Listed below are T cell receptor beta chains from one sample, sequenced in a study of blood T cell repertoires in COVID-19. The assay was immunoSEQ multiplex PCR, and TCRdb's table has in-frame clones only and misses some. The sample contains about 82,000 clones, roughly three quarters of which appear only once. What was sequenced was peripheral blood. The receptors were gathered from a man between 60 and 75 years old with COVID-19, enrolled during active disease. The CDR3 runs from the conserved cysteine through the conserved F or W. The D gene is left open where the match is weak. Expanded clones are given a class, and other clones once, few, many or no size at all.

V gene	clone size	D gene	J gene	CDR3 protein	CDR3 DNA
TRBV9	NA	NA	TRBJ2-3	CASSEGEGLSTDTQYF	TGTGCCAGCAGCGAGGGGGAGGGTCTAAGCACAGATACGCAGTATTTT
TRBV24-1	NA	NA	TRBJ2-1	CATSISGNEQFF	TGTGCCACCTCCATTAGCGGCAATGAGCAGTTCTTC
TRBV7-2	NA	NA	TRBJ2-5	CASSYRGEQETQYF	TGTGCCAGCAGCTATAGGGGTGAACAAGAGACCCAGTACTTC
TRBV21-1	NA	NA	TRBJ2-7	CASISGWDRGAHEQYF	TGTGCCAGCATTTCCGGTTGGGACAGGGGAGCCCACGAGCAGTACTTC
TRBV5-1	NA	NA	TRBJ2-1	CASSLERNEQFF	TGCGCCAGCAGCTTGGAGAGAAATGAGCAGTTCTTC
TRBV27	few	NA	TRBJ2-1	CASGPEDEQFF	TGTGCCAGCGGGCCGGAAGATGAGCAGTTCTTC
TRBV7-9	NA	NA	TRBJ2-7	CASSSRVAGQLYEQYF	TGTGCCAGCAGCTCTAGGGTAGCGGGACAGTTATACGAGCAGTACTTC
TRBV6-2/TRBV6-3	NA	NA	TRBJ1-1	CASSLDFNTEAFF	TGTGCCAGCAGTTTGGACTTCAACACTGAAGCTTTCTTT
TRBV11-2	NA	NA	TRBJ2-7	CASSLDPTGSYEQYF	TGTGCCAGCAGCTTAGACCCAACGGGGTCCTACGAGCAGTACTTC
TRBV7-2	few	TRBD2	TRBJ2-7	CASSPGVRGYSSYEQYF	TGTGCCAGCAGCCCAGGCGTGCGGGGGTATAGCTCCTACGAGCAGTACTTC
TRBV11-2	NA	NA	TRBJ1-2	CASSPSPRLYGYTF	TGTGCCAGCAGCCCTAGCCCGCGGCTCTATGGCTACACCTTC
TRBV7-7	NA	TRBD2	TRBJ2-2	CASSMGVSGRDTGELFF	TGTGCTAGCAGCATGGGTGTCTCAGGGAGGGACACCGGGGAGCTGTTTTTT
TRBV5-4	NA	TRBD1	TRBJ2-2	CASSRGTVNTGELFF	TGTGCCAGCAGTAGGGGGACAGTTAACACCGGGGAGCTGTTTTTT
TRBV15	NA	TRBD2	TRBJ2-7	CATSSFGGDEQYF	TGTGCCACCAGCAGTTTCGGGGGGGACGAGCAGTACTTC
TRBV5-4	once	TRBD2	TRBJ2-3	CASRRGGQGGLAGQADTQYF	TGTGCCAGCAGGAGGGGTGGACAGGGTGGACTAGCGGGCCAAGCAGATACGCAGTATTTT
TRBV19	NA	NA	TRBJ1-2	CASSIETAWYGYTF	TGTGCCAGTAGTATCGAGACAGCGTGGTATGGCTACACCTTC
TRBV6-5	few	TRBD2	TRBJ2-7	CASSYSAGGHSYEQYF	TGTGCCAGCAGTTACTCGGCGGGGGGACACTCCTACGAGCAGTACTTC
TRBV6-5	NA	NA	TRBJ2-2	CATRNGNTGELFF	TGTGCCACCCGTAACGGGAACACCGGGGAGCTGTTTTTT
TRBV5-5	NA	TRBD2	TRBJ2-2	CASSLFFAGGRNTGELFF	TGTGCCAGCAGCTTGTTTTTCGCGGGAGGGCGGAACACCGGGGAGCTGTTTTTT
TRBV12-3/TRBV12-4	NA	NA	TRBJ1-2	CASSEWSVYGYTF	TGTGCCAGCAGTGAATGGAGTGTCTATGGCTACACCTTC
TRBV25-1	NA	NA	TRBJ2-3	CASSEPTGTIDTQYF	TGTGCCAGCAGTGAACCCACAGGGACGATAGATACGCAGTATTTT
TRBV11-2	NA	NA	TRBJ2-1	CASSFEDEQFF	TGTGCCAGCAGCTTTGAGGATGAGCAGTTCTTC
TRBV20-1	NA	NA	TRBJ1-1	CSASRRGEAFF	TGCAGTGCTAGTAGGAGGGGTGAAGCTTTCTTT
TRBV5-4	NA	NA	TRBJ1-1	CASSRSPGSGYEAFF	TGTGCCAGCAGCAGATCCCCCGGGTCCGGGTACGAAGCTTTCTTT
TRBV5-4	NA	TRBD1	TRBJ2-1	CASSLSQGPNNEQFF	TGTGCCAGCAGCTTGTCACAGGGGCCTAACAATGAGCAGTTCTTC
TRBV7-3	NA	NA	TRBJ1-1	CASSLVQNTEAFF	TGTGCCAGCAGCTTGGTACAGAACACTGAAGCTTTCTTT
TRBV27	NA	NA	TRBJ2-3	CASTLLTTDTQYF	TGTGCCAGCACTCTTCTAACCACAGATACGCAGTATTTT
TRBV10-2	few	NA	TRBJ1-2	CASRTDSYGYTF	TGCGCCAGCAGGACGGACAGCTATGGCTACACCTTC